In its sample, the clone carrying this T cell receptor (beta chain) was seen once. This entry is derived from a study of OX40 agonist ivuxolimab in advanced cancers. The assay was immunoSEQ multiplex PCR, and TCRdb's table has in-frame clones only and misses some. The profile shows approximately 74,000 clones, 85% of them singletons. The sample consisted of CD4+ or CD8+ T cells sorted from blood, taken in a trial of the OX40 agonist ivuxolimab. The receptor was isolated from an adult with an advanced solid tumor such as melanoma, head and neck, liver or kidney cancer.

The CDR3, as DNA: TGTGCCAGCAGTGGGGACAGACGAAGCGACGAGCAGTACTTC. Translation gives CASSGDRRSDEQYF. This sequence joins TRBV2 and TRBJ2-7, with 7 bases aligning to TRBD1. The CDR3 has 14 residues. CDR1 and CDR2 (germline): SNHLY, FYNNEI. V shed 4 bases and J 5 bases; nucleotides not matched to a gene: 8.